Included here is one T cell receptor (beta chain) sequence, with context. What it binds is not known. The data derive from a study of response to subunit inactivated influenza vaccine. General study points: Each seasonal flu vaccination may recruit only limited new T cells, authors suggested.

V was cut by 6 bases and J by 9 bases, with 18 bases left in between. Per the germline V gene, CDR1 is MNHEY and CDR2 is SVGEGT. The CDR3 runs to 15 residues. Using its own MiXCR run on the RT-PCR reads, TCRdb lists one record per CDR3 protein. Here the sample spans 300,000 to 350,000 distinct CDR3 sequences, 20% to 25% being singletons. This chain joins TRBV6-2 or TRBV6-3 and TRBJ1-6; weak D call: TRBD1 (5 bases). Specimen: PBMCs from blood, collected less than 22 months after vaccination. The sequence derives from a man in his fifties or sixties who received an inactivated influenza vaccine. The CDR3 nucleotides read TGTGCCAGCAGCCCACTGGACATGTCTCGTTCACCCCTCCACTTT. Amino acids: CASSPLDMSRSPLHF.